Presented here are 28 T cell receptor beta chains from one specimen sequenced in a study of beta chain features in type 1 diabetes. These receptors' antigens are unknown. General observations from the study: A moderate, significant TCRB CDR3 shortening appeared in type 1 diabetes across four CD4+ subsets.

Investigators reverse transcribed all isolated RNA, so they sequenced expressed TCRB transcripts. Sequenced by immunoSEQ multiplex PCR; TCRdb stores in-frame clones only, minus some. The table includes 500,000 to 650,000 clones, 9.5% to 15% detected once. The sequenced sample was naive CD4+ T cells from blood. The receptors originated from a man aged 30 to 39 with type 1 diabetes.

This clone was seen only a few times. The V gene is TRBV5-1, the J gene TRBJ2-7, with 10 bases that match TRBD1. This CDR3 contains 15 residues. Germline V CDR1 and CDR2: SGHRS, YFSETQ. After removal of 4 bases from V and 2 bases from J, the junction contained 6 bases not matched to a gene. This CDR3 reads CASSPGTGVTYEQYF. The CDR3 coding sequence is TGCGCCAGCAGCCCCGGGACAGGGGTAACCTACGAGCAGTACTTC.

The chain combines TRBV4-2 with TRBJ2-3; unclear D gene. The V gene lost 0 bases and the J gene lost 4 bases, with 11 bases spanning the gap. The length of the CDR3 is 15 residues. CDR1 is LGHNA, CDR2 YNFKEQ, per germline. The CDR3 region is CASSQDPPSADTQYF. The CDR3 DNA follows: TGTGCCAGCAGCCAAGATCCGCCCTCGGCAGATACGCAGTATTTT.

The chain couples TRBV19 to TRBJ2-4; D assignment may be TRBD1 or TRBD2 (6 bases each). V was cut by 5 bases and J by 10 bases, with 18 bases left in between. Germline V gene sequence: CDR1 LNHDA, CDR2 SQIVND (reference sequence). The CDR3 consists of 14 residues. CDR3: CASSPAGTPEIQYF. CDR3 DNA sequence: TGTGCCAGTAGTCCCGCGGGGACACCCGAGATTCAGTACTTC.

This clone was found a few times. V usage is TRBV10-3 and J usage is TRBJ2-1; TRBD1 matches 11 bases. The ends lost 6 bases at V and 5 bases at J; junction bases unmatched: 6. The CDR3 consists of 15 residues. Germline loops: CDR1 ENHRY, CDR2 SYGVKD. CDR3 in amino acids: CAISTGTGGNNEQFF. CDR3 nucleotide sequence: TGTGCCATCAGCACAGGGACAGGGGGGAACAATGAGCAGTTCTTC.

The chain has TRBV10-1 and TRBJ1-2; D remains ambiguous. Germline CDR1 is WNHNN and CDR2 is SYGVQD (reference sequence). CDR3 length: 13 amino acids. Between the trimmed V and J ends, which lost 0 bases and 5 bases, there was a span of 7 bases. This CDR3 is CASSESEEYGYTF. For the CDR3, the DNA is TGCGCCAGCAGTGAGTCTGAAGAATATGGCTACACCTTC.

This clone was found a few times. V and J are TRBV30 and TRBJ2-2, with unresolved D. V lost 2 bases and J 4 bases, leaving 11 bases between the germline ends. The germline CDR1 and CDR2 sequences are GTSNPN and SVGIG (reference sequence). The CDR3 loop spans 14 amino acids. CDR3 nucleotides: TGTGCCTGGAGTACAAGTTTTCCCACCGGGGAGCTGTTTTTT. Translation: CAWSTSFPTGELFF.

V usage is TRBV10-3 and J usage is TRBJ1-1, with D uncertain. The V and J ends lost 6 bases and 0 bases respectively, with 5 bases between them. Germline V gives CDR1 ENHRY, CDR2 SYGVKD. This CDR3 has 12 amino acids. The CDR3 region is CAISSLNTEAFF. Here the CDR3 DNA reads TGTGCCATCAGCTCATTGAACACTGAAGCTTTCTTT.

Here the CDR3 reads CASSKEGVDTIYF. In nucleotides, the CDR3 is TGTGCCAGCAGCAAAGAGGGTGTAGACACCATATATTTT. This chain links TRBV21-1 with TRBJ1-3. TRBV21-1 is an annotated pseudogene. The CDR3 has 13 residues.

The V and J genes are TRBV2 and TRBJ1-2, with 10 bases matching TRBD1. CDR3 length equals 14 residues. CDR1 and CDR2 from the germline V gene are SNHLY and FYNNEI. The V and J ends lost 5 bases and 2 bases, in that order; junction bases with no gene match: 2. The CDR3: CASSWDRGNYGYTF. For the CDR3, the DNA is TGTGCCAGCAGTTGGGACAGGGGAAACTATGGCTACACCTTC. The whole variable domain, remainder taken from reference TRBV2 and TRBJ1-2, is EPEVTQTPSHQVTQMGQEVILRCVPISNHLYFYWYRQILGQKVEFLVSFYNNEISEKSEIFDDQFSVERPDGSNFTLKIRSTKLEDSAMYFCASSWDRGNYGYTFGSGTRLTVV.

This clone turned up a few times. This rearrangement joins TRBV28 to TRBJ2-1, with D perhaps matching TRBD2 (7 bases). The CDR3 sequence is 13 residues long. V was clipped by 8 bases and J by 8 bases, with 16 bases between them. Germline CDR1 MDHEN, CDR2 SYDVKM. The CDR3 sequence: CASLGGGPYEQFF. The CDR3 nucleotides read TGTGCCAGCCTGGGAGGGGGGCCGTATGAGCAGTTCTTC.

V gene TRBV9 combines with J gene TRBJ2-6; D remains unclear. The CDR3 has 16 amino acids. CDR1 is SGDLS, CDR2 YYNGEE, per germline. The V end was cut by 0 bases, the J end by 0 bases, with 7 bases between. The CDR3 DNA follows: TGTGCCAGCAGCGTAGACTACAGCTCTGGGGCCAACGTCCTGACTTTC. This encodes CASSVDYSSGANVLTF.

The count of this clone is one. The chain recombines TRBV7-9 with TRBJ1-4; D might be TRBD1 (5 bases). Trimming took off 1 base at V and 8 bases at J, with 11 bases between the two ends. Germline CDR1 is SEHNR and CDR2 is FQNEAQ (reference sequence). The CDR3 length is 14 residues. Here the CDR3 reads CASSLGQDTEKLFF. For the CDR3, the DNA is TGTGCCAGCAGCTTAGGTCAGGACACCGAAAAACTGTTTTTT.

This clone was observed a few times. V gene TRBV11-2 combines with J gene TRBJ2-7; perhaps TRBD2 as D (5 bases). This CDR3 has 15 residues. V lost 1 base to trimming and J lost 0 bases, with 10 bases between them. Germline-derived CDR1 and CDR2 are SGHAT and FQNNGV. The CDR3 coding sequence is TGTGCCAGCAGCTTAGTCCGGGGTGCCTCCTACGAGCAGTACTTC. Its protein product is CASSLVRGASYEQYF.

In its sample, this clone was seen a few times. CDR3 in DNA: TGCGCCAGCAGCCAAGAGTCGGCTCCGGGCAATCAGCCCCAGCATTTT. Amino acids: CASSQESAPGNQPQHF. The chain couples TRBV4-3 to TRBJ1-5; D is uncertain. Trimming took 0 bases from V and 2 from J, leaving 11 bases between them. The V gene's germline CDR1 is LGHNA and CDR2 YSLEER. The CDR3 loop spans 16 amino acids.

This clone was picked up a small number of times. The V gene is TRBV27, the J gene TRBJ2-5; 12 bases agree with TRBD1. V lost 4 bases and J lost 4; bases outside the gene matches: 7. The CDR3 consists of 16 residues. The germline V gene encodes CDR1 MNHEY and CDR2 SMNVEV (reference sequence). CDR3 protein: CASSSYGTGGRETQYF. The CDR3 DNA sequence: TGTGCCAGCAGTTCCTACGGGACAGGGGGCCGAGAGACCCAGTACTTC.

This clone was counted a few times. The rearrangement uses TRBV19 and TRBJ2-1; D ambiguous. CDR1 is LNHDA, CDR2 SQIVND, per germline (reference sequence). V was clipped by 1 base and J by 8 bases, with 15 bases between them. The CDR3 totals 15 residues. The CDR3 protein is CASSIAGSPSDEQFF. CDR3 nucleotide sequence: TGTGCCAGTAGTATAGCCGGATCTCCAAGCGATGAGCAGTTCTTC.

The gene calls are TRBV4-2 and TRBJ1-2; D is possibly TRBD1 (5 bases). CDR1 and CDR2 from the germline V gene are LGHNA and YNFKEQ. The CDR3 length is 13 residues. The V gene lost 1 base and the J gene lost 6 bases, with 9 bases spanning the gap. Written as DNA, the CDR3 is TGTGCCAGCAGCCAAGGTCGAGGGGATGGCTACACCTTC. It codes for CASSQGRGDGYTF.

This clone was picked up a small number of times. The genes are TRBV7-3 and TRBJ1-1, with D tentatively TRBD1 (5 bases). Trimming took off 5 bases at V and 12 bases at J, with 19 bases between the two ends. This CDR3 contains 13 residues. CDR1 and CDR2 from the germline V gene are SGHTA and FQGTGA. CDR3 nucleotide sequence: TGTGCCAGCAGCCACGGCCTAGCGGGGGTCCCTTTCTTT. Translated: CASSHGLAGVPFF.

V and J are TRBV6-5 and TRBJ1-6, with 9 bases aligning to TRBD1. Germline V lookup: CDR1 MNHEY, CDR2 SVGAGI. The CDR3 runs to 14 residues. Trimming took 7 bases from V and 5 from J; bases not matched to a gene: 3. The chain's CDR3 is CASNDRGDNSPLHF. The CDR3 DNA reads as TGTGCCAGCAACGACAGGGGGGATAATTCACCCCTCCACTTT.

The chain links TRBV6-5 to TRBJ1-2; D might be TRBD1 (6 bases). V was cut by 2 bases and J by 7 bases, with 11 bases left in between. From germline, CDR1 is MNHEY and CDR2 SVGAGI. The CDR3 has 13 amino acids. In DNA form, the CDR3 reads TGTGCCAGCAGTTACGAGGGCAGGGGTGGCTACACCTTC. Translated: CASSYEGRGGYTF.

J is TRBJ2-2 and V is TRBV14; D is perhaps TRBD2 (6 bases). The germline gives CDR1 SGHDN, CDR2 FVKESK. The germline V and J ends were trimmed by 2 bases and 1 base, with 8 bases remaining between them. The CDR3 extends over 15 amino acids. The CDR3 nucleotides read TGTGCCAGCAGCCAACGGAGGGTGAACACCGGGGAGCTGTTTTTT. It encodes CASSQRRVNTGELFF. Together with reference TRBV14 and TRBJ2-2, the CDR3 gives the full variable domain: EAGVTQFPSHSVIEKGQTVTLRCDPISGHDNLYWYRRVMGKEIKFLLHFVKESKQDESGMPNNRFLAERTGGTYSTLKVQPAELEDSGVYFCASSQRRVNTGELFFGEGSRLTVL.

J is TRBJ2-4 and V is TRBV9; D gene uncertain. Germline CDR1 is SGDLS and CDR2 is YYNGEE. Trimming took off 0 bases at V and 7 bases at J, with 8 bases between the two ends. The CDR3 consists of 13 residues. The CDR3 sequence is CASSVGTMNIQYF. CDR3 DNA sequence: TGTGCCAGCAGCGTAGGGACGATGAACATTCAGTACTTC. Filled out from reference TRBV9 and TRBJ2-4, the complete variable domain reads DSGVTQTPKHLITATGQRVTLRCSPRSGDLSVYWYQQSLDQGLQFLIQYYNGEERAKGNILERFSAQQFPDLHSELNLSSLELGDSALYFCASSVGTMNIQYFGAGTRLSVL.

The V and J genes are TRBV7-2 and TRBJ1-1; no clear D. V was shortened by 5 bases and J by 3 bases, with 10 bases between the two germline ends. The CDR3 has 13 residues. CDR1 and CDR2 (germline): SGHTA, FQGNSA. CDR3 nucleotide sequence: TGTGCCAGCAGCACCCAAGAGGACACTGAAGCTTTCTTT. Translation gives CASSTQEDTEAFF.

V and J are TRBV7-9 and TRBJ2-5, with D maybe TRBD2 (6 bases). Germline CDR1 and CDR2: SEHNR and FQNEAQ (reference sequence). V was clipped by 0 bases and J by 5 bases, with 7 bases between them. This CDR3 region has 13 residues. CDR3 DNA: TGTGCCAGCAGCTTAGCGGGGAGGGAGACCCAGTACTTC. As protein: CASSLAGRETQYF.

This chain uses TRBV5-8 with TRBJ2-2, with unresolved D. The germline V and J ends were trimmed by 5 bases and 2 bases, with 22 bases remaining between them. There are 18 residues in the CDR3. The V gene's germline CDR1 is SGHTS and CDR2 YDEGEE. CDR3 coding DNA: TGTGCCAGCAGACTTGAGGTGTCCACACACCTAAACACCGGGGAGCTGTTTTTT. Translated, it gives CASRLEVSTHLNTGELFF.

The genes are TRBV5-4 and TRBJ2-1; D not resolved. Trimming cost V 2 bases and J 13 bases, with 19 bases left between them. The length of the CDR3 is 14 residues. From germline, CDR1 is SGHNT and CDR2 YYREEE (reference sequence). CDR3 region: CASSFLTHGPNQFF. The CDR3 coding sequence is TGTGCCAGCAGCTTTTTGACGCACGGGCCTAATCAGTTCTTC.

The chain joins TRBV7-2 to TRBJ2-3; D is ambiguous. Germline CDR1 and CDR2: SGHTA and FQGNSA. Between the trimmed V and J ends, which lost 0 bases and 4 bases, there was a span of 14 bases. The CDR3 loop spans 16 amino acids. The CDR3: CASSLASNQVADTQYF. As DNA, the CDR3 is TGTGCCAGCAGCTTAGCGTCAAATCAGGTCGCAGATACGCAGTATTTT.

This clone occurred a few times. The rearrangement uses TRBV29-1 and TRBJ2-7; 9 bases line up with TRBD1. Trimming removed 7 bases from V and 4 bases from J; junction bases left unmatched: 8. Germline assignment: CDR1 SQVTM and CDR2 ANQGSEA. The CDR3 loop spans 13 amino acids. The CDR3 DNA follows: TGCAGCGCTGACCCCGGGACAGGGTACGAGCAGTACTTC. Translation gives CSADPGTGYEQYF.